These 7 T cell receptor beta chains came from one sample sequenced in a study of blood T cell repertoires in COVID-19. Sequencing used immunoSEQ multiplex PCR; TCRdb keeps in-frame clones, though not all of them. The sample has around 120,000 clones, 80% to 90% seen once. The sample was peripheral blood. These receptors were taken from a woman at least 80 years old with acute or convalescent COVID-19.

The chain combines TRBV27 with TRBJ1-2, with D perhaps TRBD1 (6 bases). The germline V gene has CDR1 MNHEY and CDR2 SMNVEV (reference sequence). The CDR3 loop spans 15 amino acids. Trimming pared 7 bases from V and 2 bases from J, leaving 17 bases between. CDR3 residues: CASKFRGVLNYGYTF. The CDR3 coding sequence is TGTGCCAGCAAGTTCAGGGGAGTTTTGAACTATGGCTACACCTTC.

This clone was seen a single time. The V gene is TRBV19, the J gene TRBJ1-2; 8 bases line up with TRBD1. Germline CDR1 reads LNHDA; CDR2 reads SQIVND (reference sequence). J gave up 4 bases and V 5 bases, and 6 bases lay outside the gene matches. CDR3 size: 14 residues. Written as DNA, the CDR3 is TGTGCCAGTAGTGATGCAGGGGGCCCCTATGGCTACACCTTC. Its protein is CASSDAGGPYGYTF.

In its sample, this clone was seen once. CDR3 coding DNA: TGCGCCACCTCGACAGGGTTGAGTAATGAAAAACTGTTTTTT. Amino acids: CATSTGLSNEKLFF. J is TRBJ1-4 and V is TRBV10-2; 7 bases line up with TRBD1. The CDR3 consists of 14 residues. After removal of 10 bases from V and 4 bases from J, the junction contained 9 bases not matched to a gene. Germline assignment: CDR1 WSHSY and CDR2 SAAADI.

This chain uses TRBV27 with TRBJ1-5; D remains unclear. V was pared by 4 bases and J by 3 bases, with 16 bases between. There are 16 residues in the CDR3. Per germline, CDR1 MNHEY and CDR2 SMNVEV (reference sequence). Here the CDR3 DNA reads TGTGCCAGCAGTTCCATGGCCGGGAAAAACAATCAGCCCCAGCATTTT. This encodes CASSSMAGKNNQPQHF.

V and J are TRBV4-1 and TRBJ2-3; 7 nucleotides line up with TRBD2. This CDR3 is 17 amino acids long. Germline assignment: CDR1 MGHRA and CDR2 YSYEKL. The V and J ends lost 1 base and 3 bases, in that order; junction bases with no gene match: 10. Here the CDR3 reads CASSQAGDYRSTDTQYF. The CDR3 DNA follows: TGCGCCAGCAGCCAAGCGGGGGACTACAGGAGTACAGATACGCAGTATTTT.

The genes are TRBV18 and TRBJ2-5, with D possibly matching TRBD1 (6 bases). CDR3 size: 15 residues. V was pared by 0 bases and J by 4 bases, with 12 bases between. Germline-derived CDR1 and CDR2 are KGHSH and LQKENI. In DNA form, the CDR3 reads TGTGCCAGCTCACCACCAGGGGGTTTTCGAGAGACCCAGTACTTC. Translating gives CASSPPGGFRETQYF.

The V call is TRBV10-1, the J call TRBJ1-1; D unclear. The CDR3 is 13 amino acids. V lost 5 bases to trimming and J lost 1 base, with 8 bases between them. CDR1 WNHNN and CDR2 SYGVQD come from the germline V gene (reference sequence). The CDR3 nucleotides are TGCGCCAGCAGTTCCAGGCGGAACACTGAAGCTTTCTTT. Protein: CASSSRRNTEAFF.